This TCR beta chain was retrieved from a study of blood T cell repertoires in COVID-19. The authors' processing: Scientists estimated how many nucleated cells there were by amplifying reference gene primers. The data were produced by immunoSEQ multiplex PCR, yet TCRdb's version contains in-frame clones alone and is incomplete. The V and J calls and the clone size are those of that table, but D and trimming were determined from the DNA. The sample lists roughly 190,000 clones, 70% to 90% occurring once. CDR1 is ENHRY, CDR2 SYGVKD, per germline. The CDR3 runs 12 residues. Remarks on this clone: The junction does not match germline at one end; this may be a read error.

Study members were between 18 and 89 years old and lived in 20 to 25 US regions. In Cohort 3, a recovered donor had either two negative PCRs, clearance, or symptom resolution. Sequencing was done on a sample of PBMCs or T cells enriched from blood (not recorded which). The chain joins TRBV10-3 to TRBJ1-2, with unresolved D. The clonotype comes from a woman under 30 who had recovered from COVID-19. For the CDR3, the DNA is TGTGCCATCAGTGAGTCCGGCCAGCCTGACTCCTTC. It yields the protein CAISESGQPDSF.